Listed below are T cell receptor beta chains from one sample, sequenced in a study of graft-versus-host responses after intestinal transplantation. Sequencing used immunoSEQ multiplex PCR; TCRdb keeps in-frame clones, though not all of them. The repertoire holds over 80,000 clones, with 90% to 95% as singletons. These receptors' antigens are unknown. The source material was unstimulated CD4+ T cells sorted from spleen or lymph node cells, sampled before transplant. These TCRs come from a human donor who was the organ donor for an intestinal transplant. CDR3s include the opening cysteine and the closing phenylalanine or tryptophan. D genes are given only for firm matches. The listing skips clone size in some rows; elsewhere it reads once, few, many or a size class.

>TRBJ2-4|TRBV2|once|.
CASTGQGSIQYF
TGTGCCAGCACAGGGCAGGGGAGCATTCAGTACTTC
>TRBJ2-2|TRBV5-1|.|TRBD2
CASSFLAGAPGTGELFF
TGCGCCAGCAGCTTCCTAGCGGGGGCCCCGGGCACCGGGGAGCTGTTTTTT
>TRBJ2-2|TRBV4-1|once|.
CASSQAPTTPEELFF
TGCGCCAGCAGCCAAGCTCCGACTACCCCGGAGGAGCTGTTTTTT
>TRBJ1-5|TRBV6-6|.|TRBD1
CASSLDRMSTQPQHF
TGTGCCAGCAGCCTGGACAGGATGAGTACTCAGCCCCAGCATTTT
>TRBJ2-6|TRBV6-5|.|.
CASKSGANVLTF
TGTGCCAGTAAATCTGGGGCCAACGTCCTGACTTTC
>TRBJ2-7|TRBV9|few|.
CASSVGGPTYEQYF
TGTGCCAGCAGCGTGGGAGGCCCCACCTACGAGCAGTACTTC
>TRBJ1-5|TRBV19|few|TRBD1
CASSRQGLHNQPQHF
TGTGCCAGTAGCCGACAGGGGCTCCACAATCAGCCCCAGCATTTT
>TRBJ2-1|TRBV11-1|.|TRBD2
CASSLGTSGYNEQFF
TGTGCCAGCAGCTTAGGGACTAGCGGCTACAATGAGCAGTTCTTC
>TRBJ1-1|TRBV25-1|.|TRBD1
CASSGGTGPMNTEAFF
TGTGCCAGCAGTGGTGGGACAGGGCCTATGAACACTGAAGCTTTCTTT
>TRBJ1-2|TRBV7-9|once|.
CASSTGSLPRYTF
TGTGCCAGCAGCACGGGATCCCTACCTCGCTACACCTTC
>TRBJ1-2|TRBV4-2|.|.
CASSNRDTGYGYTF
TGTGCCAGCAGCAACCGGGACACGGGCTATGGCTACACCTTC
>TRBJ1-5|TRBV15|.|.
CATSRERRGGQPQHF
TGTGCCACCAGCAGAGAAAGGAGGGGTGGTCAGCCCCAGCATTTT
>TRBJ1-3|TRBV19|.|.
CATRPGTSRSGNTIYF
TGTGCCACCCGACCCGGGACAAGTAGGTCTGGAAACACCATATATTTT
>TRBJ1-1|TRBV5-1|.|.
CASSLTPGDTEAFF
TGCGCCAGCAGCTTGACGCCTGGAGACACTGAAGCTTTCTTT
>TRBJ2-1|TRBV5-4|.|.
CASSSTRSSYNEQFF
TGTGCCAGCAGCTCTACTAGAAGCTCCTACAATGAGCAGTTCTTC
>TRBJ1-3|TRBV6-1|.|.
CASQGYSGNTIYF
TGTGCCAGCCAGGGTTACTCTGGAAACACCATATATTTT
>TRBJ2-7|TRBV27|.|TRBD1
CASSKQGSYEQYF
TGTGCCAGCTCCAAACAGGGGTCCTACGAGCAGTACTTC
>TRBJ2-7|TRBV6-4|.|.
CASMGPGYEQYF
TGTGCCAGCATGGGCCCAGGCTACGAGCAGTACTTC
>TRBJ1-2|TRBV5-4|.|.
CASSRYRVNGYTF
TGTGCCAGCAGCCGGTACAGGGTAAATGGCTACACCTTC
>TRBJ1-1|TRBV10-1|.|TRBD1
CASRGQKQAFF
TGCGCCAGCAGGGGACAGAAACAAGCTTTCTTT
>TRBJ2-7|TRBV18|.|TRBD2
CASSPGSGGAYEQYF
TGTGCCAGCTCACCGGGTAGCGGGGGGGCCTACGAGCAGTACTTC
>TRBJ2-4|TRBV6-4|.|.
CASRQGEGKNIQYF
TGTGCCAGCAGACAGGGTGAGGGCAAAAACATTCAGTACTTC
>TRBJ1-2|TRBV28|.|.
CASSYPGNYNYGYTF
TGTGCCAGCAGTTATCCAGGGAATTACAACTATGGCTACACCTTC
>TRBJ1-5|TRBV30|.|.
CAWAQGARNQPQHF
TGTGCCTGGGCACAGGGAGCGCGGAATCAGCCCCAGCATTTT
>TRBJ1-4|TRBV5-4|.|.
CASSLDRSGEKLFF
TGTGCCAGCAGCTTGGACAGGTCAGGTGAAAAACTGTTTTTT
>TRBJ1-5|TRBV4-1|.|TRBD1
CASSQDRTGGFNQPQHF
TGCGCCAGCAGCCAAGATAGGACAGGGGGTTTCAATCAGCCCCAGCATTTT
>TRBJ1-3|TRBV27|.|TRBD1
CASSPRQGEGRNTIYF
TGTGCCAGCAGCCCAAGACAGGGGGAAGGGAGAAACACCATATATTTT
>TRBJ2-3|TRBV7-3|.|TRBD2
CASSRSLAGGTDTQYF
TGTGCCAGCAGCCGGTCCCTAGCGGGAGGCACAGATACGCAGTATTTT
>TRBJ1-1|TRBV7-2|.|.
CASSPRGNTEAFF
TGTGCCAGCAGCCCCCGGGGAAACACTGAAGCTTTCTTT
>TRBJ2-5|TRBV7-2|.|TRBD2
CASSSLAGPETQYF
TGTGCCAGCAGCTCCCTAGCGGGGCCGGAGACCCAGTACTTC
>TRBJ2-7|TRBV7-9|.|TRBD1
CASSSIDRGLTYEQYF
TGTGCCAGCAGCTCCATAGACAGGGGGCTGACCTACGAGCAGTACTTC
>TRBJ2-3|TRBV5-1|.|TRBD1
CASSLGFGTGYTDTQYF
TGCGCCAGCAGCTTGGGATTTGGGACAGGGTACACAGATACGCAGTATTTT
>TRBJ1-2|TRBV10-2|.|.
CASSESGGRGGYTF
TGCGCCAGCAGTGAGTCTGGAGGACGCGGAGGCTACACCTTC
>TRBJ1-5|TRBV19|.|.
CASSPSNQPQHF
TGTGCCAGTAGTCCGAGCAATCAGCCCCAGCATTTT
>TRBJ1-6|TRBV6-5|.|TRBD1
CASSYRRQGASPLHF
TGTGCCAGCAGTTACCGGAGGCAGGGGGCTTCACCCCTCCACTTT
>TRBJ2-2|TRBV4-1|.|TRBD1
CASSLRDRGQGGELFF
TGCGCCAGCAGCCTACGGGACAGGGGGCAGGGCGGGGAGCTGTTTTTT
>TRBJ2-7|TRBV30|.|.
CAWGSGNEQYF
TGTGCCTGGGGATCAGGGAACGAGCAGTACTTC
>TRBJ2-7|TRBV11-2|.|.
CASSLDTYVGRTYEQYF
TGTGCCAGCAGCTTAGACACGTACGTGGGGCGTACCTACGAGCAGTACTTC
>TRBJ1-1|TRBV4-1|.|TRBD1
CASSQPRQGARDTEAFF
TGCGCCAGCAGCCAACCCCGACAGGGGGCTCGGGACACTGAAGCTTTCTTT
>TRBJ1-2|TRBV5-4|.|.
CASSREGTTAGGYGYTF
TGTGCCAGCAGCCGAGAGGGGACGACGGCGGGGGGATATGGCTACACCTTC
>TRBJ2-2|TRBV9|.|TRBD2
CASSVLSGGGTGELFF
TGTGCCAGCAGCGTTCTTTCGGGGGGAGGTACCGGGGAGCTGTTTTTT
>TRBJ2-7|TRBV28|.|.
CASSFPRGLLYEQYF
TGTGCCAGCAGTTTTCCCAGGGGATTACTCTACGAGCAGTACTTC
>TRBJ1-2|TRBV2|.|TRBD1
CASSLGQGAPLGYTF
TGTGCCAGCAGCTTGGGACAGGGGGCGCCCCTTGGCTACACCTTC
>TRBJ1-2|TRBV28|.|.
CAILLGHQDGRGYTF
TGTGCCATCCTACTGGGACATCAAGACGGAAGGGGCTACACCTTC
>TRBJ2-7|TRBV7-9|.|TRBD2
CASSGLAGGRADEQYF
TGTGCCAGCAGCGGACTAGCGGGGGGGCGAGCCGACGAGCAGTACTTC